Listed below are T cell receptor beta chains from one sample, sequenced in a study of early T cells in non-severe SARS-CoV-2 infection. In TCRdb, the 5' RACE reads were re-called with MiXCR into one record per CDR3 protein. This sample has 50,000 to 70,000 distinct CDR3 sequences, with 7.7% found just once. Sample: whole blood. These receptor sequences come from an adult who was a healthcare worker with PCR-confirmed SARS-CoV-2 infection or an uninfected control (not recorded which). The CDR3 runs from the conserved cysteine through the conserved F or W. The order of the fields is D gene, J gene, V gene, clone size, CDR3 protein, CDR3 DNA. D genes are given only for firm matches. Some rows have no size entry. The others give once, few or many, or a class for an expanded clone.

D: -
J: TRBJ2-5
V: TRBV11-1
size: -
CDR3: CASSHPRDTKGETQYF
DNA: TGTGCCAGCAGCCACCCCCGGGACACCAAAGGGGAGACCCAGTACTTC

D: -
J: TRBJ2-7
V: TRBV12-3/TRBV12-4
size: few
CDR3: CASSFRGSSLEQYF
DNA: TGTGCCAGCAGTTTCCGAGGTAGCAGTCTGGAGCAGTACTTC

D: -
J: TRBJ2-1
V: TRBV20-1
size: few
CDR3: CSARVTSSYNEQFF
DNA: TGCAGTGCTAGAGTTACTAGCTCCTACAATGAGCAGTTCTTC

D: TRBD1
J: TRBJ1-6
V: TRBV9
size: many
CDR3: CASSAPGQNNSPLHF
DNA: TGTGCCAGCAGCGCTCCGGGACAGAATAATTCACCCCTCCACTTT

D: -
J: TRBJ2-1
V: TRBV19
size: few
CDR3: CASSTRTGGDYNEQFF
DNA: TGTGCCAGTAGTACACGGACAGGAGGGGACTACAATGAGCAGTTCTTC

D: -
J: TRBJ2-3
V: TRBV12-3/TRBV12-4
size: -
CDR3: CASSMRGGPAPTQYF
DNA: TGTGCCAGCAGTATGCGGGGAGGCCCCGCCCCTACGCAGTATTTT

D: -
J: TRBJ2-3
V: TRBV7-7
size: -
CDR3: CASSLGGAAGMNTQYF
DNA: TGTGCCAGCAGCTTAGGAGGGGCGGCGGGGATGAATACGCAGTATTTT

D: -
J: TRBJ2-7
V: TRBV7-6
size: few
CDR3: CASSLGEGGGTNYEQYF
DNA: TGTGCCAGCAGCTTGGGTGAAGGAGGGGGCACGAACTACGAGCAGTACTTC

D: -
J: TRBJ1-5
V: TRBV2
size: few
CDR3: CASSGGRLNQPQHF
DNA: TGTGCCAGCAGCGGGGGACGGCTCAATCAGCCCCAGCATTTT

D: -
J: TRBJ1-4
V: TRBV28
size: few
CDR3: CASINPGSNEKLFF
DNA: TGTGCCAGCATAAACCCGGGTTCTAATGAAAAACTGTTTTTT

D: -
J: TRBJ2-7
V: TRBV3-1
size: -
CDR3: CASSHGGAYEQYF
DNA: TGTGCCAGCAGCCACGGGGGCGCCTACGAGCAGTACTTC

D: TRBD2
J: TRBJ2-4
V: TRBV19
size: many
CDR3: CASSPGLAGGYIQYF
DNA: TGTGCCAGTAGCCCGGGACTAGCGGGAGGATACATTCAGTACTTC

D: TRBD2
J: TRBJ2-7
V: TRBV29-1
size: many
CDR3: CSVEGGEREIYEQYF
DNA: TGCAGCGTTGAAGGCGGCGAGCGGGAGATTTACGAGCAGTACTTC

D: -
J: TRBJ2-5
V: TRBV27
size: -
CDR3: CASSLDAQETQYF
DNA: TGTGCCAGCAGTTTAGATGCCCAAGAGACCCAGTACTTC

D: TRBD2
J: TRBJ2-7
V: TRBV3-1
size: many
CDR3: CASSQTSGGSYEQYF
DNA: TGTGCCAGCAGTCAGACTAGCGGCGGTAGCTACGAGCAGTACTTC

D: -
J: TRBJ1-1
V: TRBV5-4
size: few
CDR3: CASTYRGANGEAFF
DNA: TGTGCCAGCACCTACCGAGGGGCCAATGGAGAAGCTTTCTTT

D: -
J: TRBJ1-2
V: TRBV6-2/TRBV6-3
size: few
CDR3: CASSYGESYGYTF
DNA: TGTGCCAGCAGTTACGGGGAAAGCTATGGCTACACCTTC

D: TRBD2
J: TRBJ2-2
V: TRBV7-3
size: many
CDR3: CASSLEQLAGVTGELFF
DNA: TGTGCCAGCAGCTTGGAGCAGCTAGCGGGAGTGACCGGGGAGCTGTTTTTT

D: -
J: TRBJ2-4
V: TRBV7-9
size: few
CDR3: CASSLGLAKNIQYF
DNA: TGTGCCAGCAGCTTAGGACTAGCCAAAAACATTCAGTACTTC

D: -
J: TRBJ2-7
V: TRBV7-2
size: many
CDR3: CASSQVAASYEQYF
DNA: TGTGCCAGCAGCCAGGTTGCGGCCTCCTACGAGCAGTACTTC

D: TRBD1
J: TRBJ2-7
V: TRBV6-6
size: -
CDR3: CASSPGTGGEQYF
DNA: TGTGCCAGCAGTCCCGGGACAGGGGGCGAGCAGTACTTC

D: -
J: TRBJ2-3
V: TRBV29-1
size: few
CDR3: CSVRGTDTQYF
DNA: TGCAGCGTTCGGGGCACAGATACGCAGTATTTT

D: TRBD2
J: TRBJ2-1
V: TRBV20-1
size: few
CDR3: CSAALTSGRIGEQFF
DNA: TGCAGTGCCGCATTGACTAGCGGGAGGATCGGGGAGCAGTTCTTC

D: -
J: TRBJ1-2
V: TRBV20-1
size: few
CDR3: CSAPGARLNGYTF
DNA: TGCAGTGCTCCCGGGGCCAGGTTGAATGGCTACACCTTC

D: -
J: TRBJ1-4
V: TRBV3-1
size: few
CDR3: CASSQDRGQGATNEKLFF
DNA: TGTGCCAGCAGCCAAGACCGGGGGCAGGGAGCAACTAATGAAAAACTGTTTTTT

D: TRBD1
J: TRBJ2-7
V: TRBV20-1
size: many
CDR3: CSASSAGTASYEQYF
DNA: TGCAGTGCTAGTTCTGCCGGGACAGCGAGCTACGAGCAGTACTTC

D: -
J: TRBJ1-1
V: TRBV6-5
size: many
CDR3: CASSFGQEAFF
DNA: TGTGCCAGCAGTTTTGGACAGGAAGCTTTCTTT

D: -
J: TRBJ2-1
V: TRBV7-2
size: many
CDR3: CASSLDVAAYNEQFF
DNA: TGTGCCAGCAGCTTAGACGTAGCGGCCTACAATGAGCAGTTCTTC

D: -
J: TRBJ2-7
V: TRBV5-1
size: -
CDR3: CASSRAWEEQYF
DNA: TGCGCCAGCAGCCGGGCCTGGGAGGAGCAGTACTTC

D: TRBD1
J: TRBJ2-1
V: TRBV27
size: -
CDR3: CASTTTVRTGGYNEQFF
DNA: TGTGCCAGCACCACCACCGTCAGGACAGGTGGTTACAATGAGCAGTTCTTC

D: -
J: TRBJ2-3
V: TRBV12-2
size: -
CDR3: CASRLGLALSTDTQYF
DNA: TGTGCAAGTCGCCTGGGACTAGCATTAAGCACAGATACGCAGTATTTT

D: -
J: TRBJ2-7
V: TRBV11-2
size: many
CDR3: CASNSHYEQYF
DNA: TGTGCCAGCAACTCGCACTACGAGCAGTACTTC

D: TRBD2
J: TRBJ2-1
V: TRBV5-1
size: -
CDR3: CASSLLAGDLNEQFF
DNA: TGCGCCAGCAGCTTACTAGCGGGAGATCTCAATGAGCAGTTCTTC

D: -
J: TRBJ2-7
V: TRBV27
size: many
CDR3: CASSGVGAAYEQYF
DNA: TGTGCCAGCAGTGGTGTGGGGGCGGCCTACGAGCAGTACTTC

D: -
J: TRBJ1-6
V: TRBV5-5
size: -
CDR3: CASSLGGNNSPLHF
DNA: TGTGCCAGCAGCTTGGGAGGAAACAATTCACCCCTCCACTTT

D: -
J: TRBJ2-7
V: TRBV25-1
size: many
CDR3: CASSESGGPTAEQYF
DNA: TGTGCCAGCAGTGAATCTGGGGGGCCCACGGCGGAGCAGTACTTC

D: -
J: TRBJ2-5
V: TRBV5-5
size: -
CDR3: CASTNQGRVETQYF
DNA: TGTGCCAGCACCAATCAGGGTCGAGTAGAGACCCAGTACTTC

D: -
J: TRBJ1-2
V: TRBV15
size: -
CDR3: CATSRVVDGYTF
DNA: TGTGCCACCAGCAGAGTGGTGGATGGCTACACCTTC

D: -
J: TRBJ2-2
V: TRBV24-1
size: few
CDR3: CATSDFLGGTGELFF
DNA: TGTGCCACCAGTGATTTTTTAGGAGGCACCGGGGAGCTGTTTTTT

D: -
J: TRBJ2-1
V: TRBV2
size: -
CDR3: CASSVQGADNEQFF
DNA: TGTGCCAGCAGTGTCCAAGGGGCGGACAATGAGCAGTTCTTC

D: -
J: TRBJ1-1
V: TRBV3-1
size: -
CDR3: CASTKGIVPNTEAFF
DNA: TGTGCCAGCACCAAAGGGATAGTCCCGAACACTGAAGCTTTCTTT

D: -
J: TRBJ2-1
V: TRBV10-3
size: -
CDR3: CAISEQDNEQFF
DNA: TGTGCCATCAGTGAGCAGGACAATGAGCAGTTCTTC

D: -
J: TRBJ1-5
V: TRBV24-1
size: many
CDR3: CATSDEIGKQHF
DNA: TGTGCCACCAGTGACGAGATTGGGAAACAGCATTTT

D: -
J: TRBJ2-1
V: TRBV12-3/TRBV12-4
size: many
CDR3: CASSGDIYNEQFF
DNA: TGTGCCAGCAGTGGGGACATCTACAATGAGCAGTTCTTC

D: TRBD2
J: TRBJ2-7
V: TRBV5-1
size: -
CDR3: CASSAITGLAPDYEQYF
DNA: TGCGCCAGCAGCGCCATAACGGGACTAGCGCCCGACTACGAGCAGTACTTC

D: TRBD2
J: TRBJ2-1
V: TRBV28
size: many
CDR3: CASRDDGRAINEQFF
DNA: TGTGCCAGCAGGGATGACGGGAGGGCCATCAATGAGCAGTTCTTC

D: -
J: TRBJ1-2
V: TRBV28
size: many
CDR3: CASSIGGDYGYTF
DNA: TGTGCCAGCAGCATAGGGGGAGACTATGGCTACACCTTC

D: TRBD1
J: TRBJ1-1
V: TRBV18
size: many
CDR3: CASSQPGQRTNTEAFF
DNA: TGTGCCAGCTCACAGCCGGGACAGAGAACGAACACTGAAGCTTTCTTT

D: -
J: TRBJ2-1
V: TRBV29-1
size: many
CDR3: CSVFSGKSSYNEQFF
DNA: TGCAGCGTTTTTAGCGGCAAGAGCTCCTACAATGAGCAGTTCTTC

D: TRBD2
J: TRBJ2-5
V: TRBV5-4
size: many
CDR3: CASRPGGHAPGTQYF
DNA: TGTGCCAGCAGGCCGGGAGGGCATGCCCCGGGGACCCAGTACTTC

D: TRBD2
J: TRBJ2-1
V: TRBV4-2
size: -
CDR3: CASSHRLAGGNEQFF
DNA: TGTGCCAGCAGCCATAGACTAGCGGGAGGCAATGAGCAGTTCTTC

D: -
J: TRBJ2-1
V: TRBV7-6
size: once
CDR3: CVSSLRDTGPNEQFF
DNA: TGTGTCAGCAGCCTCCGGGACACAGGACCCAATGAGCAGTTCTTC

D: -
J: TRBJ2-7
V: TRBV28
size: -
CDR3: CATRGQTIYEQYF
DNA: TGTGCCACCAGGGGTCAGACAATCTACGAGCAGTACTTC

D: TRBD2
J: TRBJ2-1
V: TRBV9
size: few
CDR3: CASSTRTSGSTHEQFF
DNA: TGTGCCAGCAGCACTCGCACTAGCGGGAGTACCCATGAGCAGTTCTTC

D: TRBD2
J: TRBJ2-3
V: TRBV4-1
size: few
CDR3: CASSGLAVVTDTQYF
DNA: TGCGCCAGCAGCGGGCTAGCGGTGGTAACAGATACGCAGTATTTT

D: TRBD1
J: TRBJ2-1
V: TRBV20-1
size: many
CDR3: CSARPWGQGVDNEQFF
DNA: TGCAGTGCTAGACCGTGGGGACAGGGGGTTGACAATGAGCAGTTCTTC

D: -
J: TRBJ2-4
V: TRBV21-1
size: -
CDR3: CASIQQGAKPNIQYF
DNA: TGTGCCAGCATCCAACAGGGGGCGAAGCCAAACATTCAGTACTTC

D: TRBD1
J: TRBJ1-6
V: TRBV11-2
size: few
CDR3: CASSSLTGSPNSPLHF
DNA: TGTGCCAGCAGCTCCCTGACAGGGTCGCCTAATTCACCCCTCCACTTT